The clone carrying this TCR beta chain turned up a few times. Its antigen is not identified. The CDR3 consists of 16 residues. Per germline, CDR1 SGHNT and CDR2 YENEEA. Trimming stripped 4 bases from V and 6 bases from J, with 18 bases between. Use of 60 Vbeta and 13 Jbeta primers characterized the PCR. Produced via immunoSEQ multiplex PCR; TCRdb's table is partial and in-frame only. The sample lists roughly 180,000 clones, 77% occurring once. This entry belongs to a study of cytomegalovirus exposure and HLA in healthy donors. General study results and limits: The study put some 150 TCR beta chains on its list as cytomegalovirus-associated. Later analysis demonstrated an association between a missense DCLRE1C variant and TCR beta V- and J-gene trimming. TRBV6-2, TRBV6-3 and some other V segments were unresolvable in 87-base-pair reads.

Sequenced input: PBMCs. The receptor was isolated from a woman in her 30s in good health and CMV-seropositive. The chain combines TRBV11-3 with TRBJ2-2, with D perhaps matching TRBD1 (6 bases). The CDR3 reads CASSSQRQAQAGELFF. For the CDR3, the DNA is TGTGCCAGCAGCTCCCAAAGACAGGCCCAGGCCGGGGAGCTGTTTTTT.